This TCR beta chain was recovered during a study of early T cells in non-severe SARS-CoV-2 infection. In the study overall: Sequencing input comprised bulk RNA from unsorted whole blood; chain pairing was not available. The study's findings and limits: Anti-spike CD8 responses were favored by VDJdb matching, which missed private and CD4 specificities.

This CDR3 spans 13 amino acids. Germline loops: CDR1 SGHTA, CDR2 FQGNSA. The V end was cut by 8 bases, the J end by 0 bases, with 5 bases between. Molecules of cDNA were individually given unique molecular identifiers that were attached to them. A single record per CDR3 protein comes from TCRdb applying MiXCR to the 5' RACE reads. The repertoire consists of roughly 61,000 distinct CDR3 sequences, with 13% occurring once and the leading ten covering approximately 8.5%. In this sample, this clonotype turned up a few times. Its specificity is not known. Here the sequenced sample was whole blood, taken at baseline. The chain is built from TRBV7-2 and TRBJ2-6; D is ambiguous. The origin of this receptor is an adult who was a healthcare worker with PCR-confirmed SARS-CoV-2 infection or an uninfected control (not recorded which). This CDR3 reads CASGISGANVLTF. For the CDR3, the DNA is TGTGCCAGCGGGATCTCTGGGGCCAACGTCCTGACTTTC.